This record looks at one T cell receptor (beta chain) sequence and its context. Its binding antigen is unknown. The sample comes from a study of cytomegalovirus exposure and HLA in healthy donors (dated by TCRdb to the late 2010s). Regarding the study in general: An earlier analysis of some 550 of the donors reported approximately 290 Gb of sequence data and more than 90 million unique TCR beta sequences from roughly 180 million T cells. Roughly 300 gigabases of sequencing data and around 80 million unique TCR sequences made up an early release that covered approximately 700 HLA-typed donors. Among the roughly 400 genotyped donors, about 83% belonged to the genetic ancestry cluster associated with self-reported Caucasian donors. The study aimed to test whether signatures of past pathogen exposure could be identified by cataloging public T cell receptors. Using immunosequencing, the study profiled T cell repertoires from fewer than 850 subjects and related those repertoires to cytomegalovirus serostatus. In addition to the first cohort of around 670 subjects, a separate validation cohort of approximately 130 different subjects was used. The study combined high-throughput TCR immunosequencing, statistical association of individual TCRs with disease status, and machine learning to predict cytomegalovirus infection status. A later analysis re-analyzed previously published TCR beta repertoires from 600 to 850 donors and added high-resolution HLA genotyping to study TCR occurrence patterns. The later analysis used no new phenotypic data to find candidate immune exposures, relying instead on TCR beta sequences and their occurrence across donors. An earlier analysis of roughly 580 of the donors used high-throughput TCR beta sequencing to judge whether each TCR beta V gene segment behaved as functional or pseudogenic. Alongside the repertoire data, information on donor age, sex, ethnicity and CMV serostatus was compiled. A later genetic analysis used genome-wide SNP genotypes for about 60% of the roughly 670 donors, treating that subset as a discovery cohort. All discovery cohort repertoires had been generated on a single sequencing platform. Both class I and class II loci were covered by HLA typing, at four-digit resolution. The number of donors typed differed by locus, with roughly 620-640 for A, B, C, DRB1 and DQB1, around 500 for DQA1, 600 to 610 for DPA1, and some 440 for DPB1. About five DR-DQ haplotypes were treated as single units for association and clustering because of strong linkage in the cohort. Across approximately 400 genotyped donors of the cohort, an average of about 250,000 unique TCR beta nucleotide sequences per donor were sequenced, and roughly 18% of those sequences were non-productive.

In total, 500 to 700 healthy bone marrow donors made up the cohort. At the time of sampling, all cohort members were nominally healthy, though unrecorded immune exposures were likely present. The donor tested CMV seronegative and was one of the 352 seronegative cohort members. A peripheral blood sample was provided by each donor, and peripheral blood mononuclear cells were used for TCR beta sequencing. Genomic DNA was extracted from the blood cell samples with the Qiagen DNeasy Blood Extraction Kit. Libraries were prepared through the immunoSEQ multiplex PCR assay. The multiplex PCR relied on a mix of 60 forward primers for TCR Vbeta segments and 13 reverse primers for TCR Jbeta segments. A multiplex PCR assay on genomic DNA amplified the CDR3 region of rearranged TCR beta genes. On the Illumina HiSeq System, the amplified TCR beta libraries were sequenced as 87-base-pair reads. Processing in the source paper ran as follows. In a later analysis, roughly 80 million unique TCR beta chains were counted across the 500 to 850 repertoires, and about 10 million of these chains were shared by at least two donors. Raw reads were error-corrected and collapsed into unique sequences by a nearest-neighbor algorithm in which closely related sequences were merged to remove PCR and sequencing errors. To assign V, D and J gene segments, CDR3 sequences were aligned to IMGT reference sequences. Each retained sequence needed at least a six-nucleotide match to both a V gene segment and a J gene segment. A rearrangement was called productive if the CDR3 had no stop codons and remained in frame with V and J, and every other rearrangement was called non-productive. Following IMGT convention, CDR3 was defined as the stretch from the second conserved V-encoded cysteine up to the conserved J-encoded phenylalanine. The earlier analysis of 500 to 650 of the donors excluded any sequence lacking an unambiguous match to a single V gene segment. In an earlier analysis of 450 to 750 of the donors, a V segment was called functional when productive rearrangements were above 56.7%, and segregating when the standard deviation between donors exceeded 5%. A statistical classification framework was built to diagnose cytomegalovirus status from the catalog of TCR beta chain sequences. A later analysis assigned V and J genes by comparing TCR nucleotide sequences with IMGT/GENE-DB human TR gene sequences. The TCRdist pipeline was used in a later analysis to assign CDR3 sequences and most-parsimonious VDJ recombination scenarios. In a later analysis, every TCR beta chain was defined by the combination of its CDR3 amino acid sequence and its V-gene family, and reads without a unique V-gene family were dropped. As a way to deal with suspected cross-contamination and a sequencing artifact, a later analysis dropped 640 or so nucleotide sequences that were highly shared and had low generation probability. In a later analysis, a clonal expansion index was calculated for each public chain from normalized within-repertoire ranks of inferred template counts. In a later analysis, generation probabilities were computed with a VDJ recombination model fitted to out-of-frame rearrangements, and the resulting probabilities were checked against IGoR. A later analysis scored TCR-TCR, TCR-HLA and TCR-CMV co-occurrence with hypergeometric tests, applying a repertoire-size bias correction to TCR pairs. To estimate false discovery rates, a later analysis permuted the HLA or CMV assignments 20 times. In a later analysis, co-occurring TCRs were grouped with DBSCAN, and TCRdist sequence similarity was added when clustering was performed within HLA-allele-positive subsets. For co-occurrence clustering, repertoires with fewer than 30,000 or more than 120,000 public chains were excluded, along with four or five repertoires with anomalous nucleotide sharing. As stored in TCRdb, this immuneACCESS dataset retains in-frame rearrangements with V and J assigned. A fraction of the clones does not appear; measured against another copy, unresolved V genes explain less than half of the discrepancy, and the remainder lacks a known reason. Clone size and the V and J calls come from that table; the DNA yielded D and trimming. The sample table records 150,000 to 200,000 clones. The ten largest make up roughly 1.3% of the sample.

From a lookup of the germline V gene, CDR1 and CDR2 are SGHRS and YFSETQ. The cysteine opens and the phenylalanine closes a CDR3 of 14 amino acids. Only the CDR3 part of the read is kept: 42 bases, read in frame from the first base. The V and J ends are trimmed by 0 bases and 0 bases, leaving 6 bases between them. The paper's findings and limits, for the study overall: Across donors, most TCR sequences were observed very rarely, whereas some public TCRs were present in many individuals. A later genetic analysis reported fewer N-insertions in productive TCRs among donors in an Asian-associated ancestry cluster than the roughly 720-donor mean. In this cohort, only TCR beta chains were sequenced, and detectable features were limited by the absence of alpha or paired-chain data. Because the 87-base-pair reads could not distinguish some IMGT-functional V segments, including TRBV6-2 and TRBV6-3, those segments were excluded. An association between a missense DCLRE1C variant and V-gene and J-gene trimming of TCR beta chains was found in a later genetic analysis and replicated in an independent cohort. A later analysis found that most CMV-associated TCR beta chains appeared HLA-restricted, with HLA associations seemingly driven largely by CMV exposure. Some 16 rarely observed V segments, including chromosome 9 orphons, were excluded from the earlier analysis of almost 600 of the donors because counts were too low. In a later analysis, HLA-associated TCR beta chains were found to be more clonally expanded and to have lower generation probabilities than equally common non-associated chains. Assigning TCR associations to individual alleles was difficult when HLA alleles, especially DR and DQ, strongly co-occurred. The authors suggested that the approach could potentially be extended to other disease states and immunological phenotypes. In both the original and validation cohorts, the classifier was reported to diagnose cytomegalovirus status with high specificity and sensitivity. In an earlier analysis of 587 of the donors, most TCR beta V segments appeared in productive rearrangements about 87% or about 30% of the time, broadly matching IMGT annotations. A later analysis found that TCR association rates varied across HLA loci, with DRB1 alleles showing the most associated TCRs and HLA-C alleles the fewest. Sequencing depth was assumed to be roughly uniform across donors in the presence/absence analyses, though that assumption may not hold. A total of about 180 TCR beta chains were listed by the study as associated with cytomegalovirus. A group of highly shared sequence variants was considered likely to be a technical artifact of the sequencing pipeline. Because HLA typing was unavailable for some donors at each locus, only the typed subset was used in association tests. In a later analysis, some 17,000 TCR beta sequences were associated with specific HLA alleles at a false discovery rate of 0.05. According to a later analysis, parvovirus B19, influenza, CMV and Epstein-Barr virus appeared linked to several top co-occurrence clusters. Linkage disequilibrium might explain the correlated functional status among segregating V segments, but an unknown experimental factor could not be ruled out. For the cohort, immune exposure information was limited to CMV serostatus. A few of the identified cytomegalovirus-associated TCR beta chains were confirmed in vitro to be specific for cytomegalovirus antigens. A further reported finding was that TCR beta sequences accurately predicted the HLA-A and HLA-B alleles for most subjects in the first cohort.

The V gene is TRBV5-1 and the J gene is TRBJ1-1; the D gene cannot be resolved reliably. The specimen sequenced was PBMCs. This TCR derives from a woman aged 60-75 years in good health and CMV-seronegative. The CDR3 protein sequence reads: CASSLARMNTEAFF. The DNA sequence is as follows: TGCGCCAGCAGCTTGGCTAGAATGAACACTGAAGCTTTCTTT.